The 21 T cell receptor beta chains given below trace back to one sample, sequenced in a study of OX40 agonist ivuxolimab in advanced cancers. Using immunoSEQ multiplex PCR, the repertoire was profiled, and TCRdb retains in-frame clones only, with some absent. The table has 50,000 to 65,000 clones, around 80% seen once. Sequenced here: CD4+ or CD8+ T cells sorted from blood, sampled in a trial of the OX40 agonist ivuxolimab. Receptors originate from an adult with an advanced solid tumor such as melanoma, head and neck, liver or kidney cancer.

The V call is TRBV14, the J call TRBJ1-2; the D gene is possibly TRBD1 (6 bases). The CDR3 consists of 14 residues. Per the germline V gene, CDR1 is SGHDN and CDR2 is FVKESK. V was trimmed by 2 bases and J by 4 bases, leaving 11 bases between them. The CDR3 sequence is CASSQTRGFYGYTF. CDR3 in DNA: TGTGCCAGCAGCCAAACCAGGGGTTTCTATGGCTACACCTTC.

In its sample, this clone was seen once. The chain joins TRBV7-2 to TRBJ1-2; D might be TRBD1 (6 bases). The CDR3 sequence is 16 residues long. Trimming shortened V by 6 bases and J by 0 bases, and 17 bases separated the two germline ends. Looked up from germline, CDR1 is SGHTA and CDR2 is FQGNSA. The CDR3 region is CASRKSQGNSNYGYTF. The CDR3 region has the DNA TGTGCCAGCAGGAAAAGTCAGGGGAATTCTAACTATGGCTACACCTTC.

The DNA for the CDR3 is TGTGCCAGCCTGGGGGTTGGAAACACCATATATTTT. Its translation: CASLGVGNTIYF. The J gene is TRBJ1-3, the V gene TRBV6-1; TRBD1 might be the D (5 bases). CDR1 and CDR2 from the germline V gene are MNHNS and SASEGT. The CDR3 contains 12 residues. V was clipped by 8 bases and J by 3 bases, with 8 bases between them.

The sample holds one count of this clone. The chain joins TRBV30 to TRBJ2-7, with 9 positions matching TRBD1. Germline assignment: CDR1 GTSNPN and CDR2 SVGIG (reference sequence). There are 12 residues in the CDR3. The junction had 4 bases not matched to a gene; V was cut back by 4 bases and J by 6 bases. The CDR3 DNA reads as TGTGCCTGGACGGGACAGGGACTCGAGCAGTACTTC. It is translated as CAWTGQGLEQYF. Complete variable domain (other parts from reference TRBV30 and TRBJ2-7): SQTIHQWPATLVQPVGSPLSLECTVEGTSNPNLYWYRQAAGRGLQLLFYSVGIGQISSEVPQNLSASRPQDRQFILSSKKLLLSDSGFYLCAWTGQGLEQYFGPGTRLTVT.

The chain couples TRBV7-9 to TRBJ2-3, with D possibly TRBD1 on 6 matching bases. Germline CDR1 and CDR2: SEHNR and FQNEAQ (reference sequence). This CDR3 spans 15 amino acids. Trimming took 5 bases from V and 1 from J, leaving 13 bases between them. The CDR3 region is CASSTGTRGTDTQYF. CDR3 DNA: TGTGCCAGCAGCACCGGGACACGAGGCACAGATACGCAGTATTTT.

This sequence joins TRBV2 and TRBJ1-1; 8 nucleotides line up with TRBD1. V trimming: 3 bases; J trimming: 1 base; junction bases outside the gene matches: 1. Germline CDR1 and CDR2: SNHLY and FYNNEI. This CDR3 is built from 14 residues. The CDR3 DNA reads as TGTGCCAGCAGTGACAGGGGGCGGAACACTGAAGCTTTCTTT. This codes for CASSDRGRNTEAFF.

This chain joins TRBV29-1 and TRBJ1-2; 10 bases match TRBD1. Per the germline V gene, CDR1 is SQVTM and CDR2 is ANQGSEA. CDR3 length: 11 residues. Unmatched junction bases numbered 2, after V lost 6 bases and J lost 7 bases. CDR3 nucleotides: TGCAGCGTCGGGGACAGGGGTGGCTACACCTTC. Its translation is CSVGDRGGYTF.

The chain employs TRBV10-3 and TRBJ2-7, with 8 bases fitting TRBD1. Looked up from germline, CDR1 is ENHRY and CDR2 is SYGVKD. This CDR3 is 14 amino acids long. V shed 7 bases, J shed 6 bases, and the junction held 11 bases outside the gene matches. Written as DNA, the CDR3 is TGTGCCATCAACAGAGGACAGGGTCGGTCCGAGCAGTACTTC. Translated, it gives CAINRGQGRSEQYF.

The CDR3 protein is CASSYVGQGVGYTF. DNA of the CDR3: TGCGCCAGCAGCTACGTGGGACAGGGGGTGGGCTACACCTTC. The rearrangement links TRBV5-1 to TRBJ1-2; 11 bases map to TRBD1. Germline loops: CDR1 SGHRS, CDR2 YFSETQ. This CDR3 is 14 amino acids long. V lost 3 bases to trimming and J lost 8 bases; unmatched junction nucleotides: 6.

The chain has TRBV2 and TRBJ2-5; a possible D gene is TRBD2 (5 bases). The CDR3 length is 12 residues. In germline, CDR1 is SNHLY, CDR2 FYNNEI. The V gene lost 6 bases and the J gene lost 4 bases, with 9 bases spanning the gap. The chain's CDR3 is CASRDWRETQYF. The CDR3 DNA is TGTGCCAGCAGGGACTGGCGAGAGACCCAGTACTTC. Together with reference TRBV2 and TRBJ2-5, the CDR3 gives the full variable domain: EPEVTQTPSHQVTQMGQEVILRCVPISNHLYFYWYRQILGQKVEFLVSFYNNEISEKSEIFDDQFSVERPDGSNFTLKIRSTKLEDSAMYFCASRDWRETQYFGPGTRLLVL.

The V call is TRBV19, the J call TRBJ1-1; 9 bases align to TRBD1. This CDR3 contains 14 residues. The trim removed 3 bases at V and 5 bases at J, leaving 4 bases unmatched. Per germline, CDR1 LNHDA and CDR2 SQIVND (reference sequence). As DNA, the CDR3 is TGTGCCAGTAGTATGACAGGGGGTAAAACTGAAGCTTTCTTT. It yields the protein CASSMTGGKTEAFF.

Only a few counts were recorded for this clone. The rearrangement links TRBV2 to TRBJ1-5, with 7 bases lining up with TRBD1. This CDR3 spans 15 amino acids. J gave up 3 bases and V 6 bases, and 8 bases lay outside the gene matches. The V gene's germline CDR1 is SNHLY and CDR2 FYNNEI. CDR3 DNA sequence: TGTGCCAGCAGACCGACAGGGCTGCTCAATCAGCCCCAGCATTTT. It specifies CASRPTGLLNQPQHF.

This chain connects TRBV19 to TRBJ2-3; no reliable D call. This CDR3 is built from 14 residues. The germline V and J ends were trimmed by 1 base and 6 bases, with 11 bases remaining between them. Germline CDR1 and CDR2: LNHDA and SQIVND (reference sequence). DNA of the CDR3: TGTGCCAGTAGTATAGGCCCCGCCCCGGATACGCAGTATTTT. This codes for CASSIGPAPDTQYF.

CDR3 nucleotides: TGTGCCAGCAGCTTGTCTCTGGGTCGAGGTGGCACTGAAGCTTTCTTT. It encodes CASSLSLGRGGTEAFF. V gene TRBV7-9 combines with J gene TRBJ1-1; D gene uncertain. The ends were cut back, 3 bases at V and 4 bases at J, with 18 bases in the middle. The V gene's germline CDR1 is SEHNR and CDR2 FQNEAQ (reference sequence). This CDR3 has 16 residues. The full variable domain, completed using reference TRBV7-9 and TRBJ1-1, is DTGVSQNPRHKITKRGQNVTFRCDPISEHNRLYWYRQTLGQGPEFLTYFQNEAQLEKSRLLSDRFSAERPKGSFSTLEIQRTEQGDSAMYLCASSLSLGRGGTEAFFGQGTRLTVV.

This chain connects TRBV6-1 to TRBJ1-2; the D is unclear. CDR3 length equals 12 residues. V lost 0 bases and J 5 bases, leaving 4 bases between the germline ends. In germline, CDR1 is MNHNS, CDR2 SASEGT. CDR3 loop: CASSEAAYGYTF. Written as DNA, the CDR3 is TGTGCCAGCAGTGAAGCTGCGTATGGCTACACCTTC.

Note on this clone: One end of the junction does not line up with germline, which may come from a read error. This chain joins TRBV30 and TRBJ2-3; perhaps TRBD2 as D (5 bases). The length of the CDR3 is 12 residues. CDR1 is GTSNPN, CDR2 SVGIG, per germline (reference sequence). DNA of the CDR3: TGCGCTAGGACTGGTAGCACAGATACGCAGTATTTT. It yields the protein CARTGSTDTQYF.

The rearrangement uses TRBV5-1 and TRBJ1-2; D is unclear. V lost 4 bases, J lost 3 bases, and 13 bases lay in between. The germline V gene encodes CDR1 SGHRS and CDR2 YFSETQ. The CDR3 is made up of 14 amino acids. This CDR3 is CASSELTPDYGYTF. The CDR3 DNA reads TGCGCCAGCAGCGAGTTGACACCTGACTATGGCTACACCTTC. Drawing the rest from reference TRBV5-1 and TRBJ1-2, the complete variable domain is KAGVTQTPRYLIKTRGQQVTLSCSPISGHRSVSWYQQTPGQGLQFLFEYFSETQRNKGNFPGRFSGRQFSNSRSEMNVSTLELGDSALYLCASSELTPDYGYTFGSGTRLTVV.

The chain has TRBV5-6 and TRBJ2-1, with TRBD2 identical over 10 bases. CDR1 SGHDT and CDR2 YYEEEE come from the germline V gene. The CDR3 runs to 16 residues. The junction had 0 bases not matched to a gene; V was cut back by 0 bases and J by 0 bases. This chain's CDR3 is CASSLVAGGSYNEQFF. The CDR3 coding sequence is TGTGCCAGCAGCTTGGTAGCGGGGGGCTCCTACAATGAGCAGTTCTTC.

The J gene is TRBJ1-6, the V gene TRBV30, with unresolved D. V was cut by 1 base and J by 7 bases, with 8 bases left in between. CDR1 and CDR2 (germline): GTSNPN, SVGIG (reference sequence). The CDR3 is 13 amino acids. The CDR3 is CAWSDSSNSPLHF. For the CDR3, the DNA is TGTGCCTGGAGTGACAGCAGCAATTCACCCCTCCACTTT.

The V call is TRBV18, the J call TRBJ1-1, with D tentatively TRBD1 (6 bases). Germline lookup yields CDR1 KGHSH and CDR2 LQKENI. This CDR3 comprises 16 residues. The V gene lost 3 bases and the J gene lost 0 bases, with 14 bases spanning the gap. The CDR3 reads CASSPGAGVVNTEAFF. In DNA, the CDR3 is TGTGCCAGCTCACCTGGGGCAGGGGTCGTGAACACTGAAGCTTTCTTT. The whole variable domain, remainder taken from reference TRBV18 and TRBJ1-1, is NAGVMQNPRHLVRRRGQEARLRCSPMKGHSHVYWYRQLPEEGLKFMVYLQKENIIDESGMPKERFSAEFPKEGPSILRIQQVVRGDSAAYFCASSPGAGVVNTEAFFGQGTRLTVV.

V usage is TRBV29-1 and J usage is TRBJ1-2; 9 positions agree with TRBD1. This CDR3 region has 16 residues. The V gene end was trimmed by 4 bases and the J gene end by 4 bases; junction bases not matched to a gene: 13. Germline assignment: CDR1 SQVTM and CDR2 ANQGSEA. DNA of the CDR3: TGCAGCGTTGCAGCAGCACAGGGGGCCTCGCGCTATGGCTACACCTTC. This translates into CSVAAAQGASRYGYTF.